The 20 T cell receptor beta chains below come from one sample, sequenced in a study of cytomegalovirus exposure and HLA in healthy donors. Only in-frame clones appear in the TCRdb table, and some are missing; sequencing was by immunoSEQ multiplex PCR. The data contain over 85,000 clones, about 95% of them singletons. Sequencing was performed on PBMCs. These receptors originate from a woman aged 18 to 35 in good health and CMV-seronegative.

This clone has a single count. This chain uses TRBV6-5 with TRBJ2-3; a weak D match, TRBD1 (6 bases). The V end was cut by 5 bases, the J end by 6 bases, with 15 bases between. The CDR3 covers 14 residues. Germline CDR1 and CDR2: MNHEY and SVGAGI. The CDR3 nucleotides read TGTGCCAGCAGTCCAGGGACACGGGCGGATACGCAGTATTTT. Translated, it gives CASSPGTRADTQYF.

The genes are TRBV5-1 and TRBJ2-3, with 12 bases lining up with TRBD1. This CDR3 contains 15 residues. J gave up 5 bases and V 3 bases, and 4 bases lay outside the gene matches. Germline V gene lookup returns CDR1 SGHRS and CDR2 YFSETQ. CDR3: CASSSGTGGQDTQYF. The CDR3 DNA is TGCGCCAGCAGCTCCGGGACAGGGGGCCAAGATACGCAGTATTTT.

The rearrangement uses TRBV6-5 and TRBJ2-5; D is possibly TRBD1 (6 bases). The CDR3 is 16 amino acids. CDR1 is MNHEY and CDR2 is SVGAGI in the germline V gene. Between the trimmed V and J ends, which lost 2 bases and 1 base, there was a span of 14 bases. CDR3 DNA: TGTGCCAGCAGTTACCGCGGCCTGGGGGCCCAAGAGACCCAGTACTTC. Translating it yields CASSYRGLGAQETQYF.

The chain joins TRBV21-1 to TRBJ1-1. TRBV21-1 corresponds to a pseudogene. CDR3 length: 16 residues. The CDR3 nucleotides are TGTGCCAGCAGCGGAGGGGACCCAAAGGCTATCACTGAAGCTTTCTTT. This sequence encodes CASSGGDPKAITEAFF.

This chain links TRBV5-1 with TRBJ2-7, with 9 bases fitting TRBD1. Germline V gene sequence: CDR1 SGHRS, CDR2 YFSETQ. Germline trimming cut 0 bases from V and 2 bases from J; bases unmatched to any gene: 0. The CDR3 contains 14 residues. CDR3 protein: CASSLGTGAYEQYF. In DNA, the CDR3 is TGCGCCAGCAGCTTGGGGACAGGGGCCTACGAGCAGTACTTC.

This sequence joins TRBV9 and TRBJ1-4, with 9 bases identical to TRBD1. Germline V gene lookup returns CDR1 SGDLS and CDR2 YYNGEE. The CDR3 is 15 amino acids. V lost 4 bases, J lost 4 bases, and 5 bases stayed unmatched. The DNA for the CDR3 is TGTGCCAGCAGCTTACAGGGGGCGTTTAATGAAAAACTGTTTTTT. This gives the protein CASSLQGAFNEKLFF.

In DNA form, the CDR3 reads TGTGCTAGTGGCCCGGGAACCCGCTACGAGCAGTACTTC. Protein sequence: CASGPGTRYEQYF. V gene TRBV12-5 combines with J gene TRBJ2-7; D may be TRBD2 (5 bases). The germline V gene has CDR1 LGHNT and CDR2 FRNRAP. V dropped 6 bases and J dropped 3 bases, with 12 bases sitting between them. The CDR3 consists of 13 residues.

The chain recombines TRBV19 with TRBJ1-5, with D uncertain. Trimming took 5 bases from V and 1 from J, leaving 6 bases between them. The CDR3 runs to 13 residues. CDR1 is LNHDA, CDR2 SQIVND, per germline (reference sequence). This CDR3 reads CASSLQSNQPQHF. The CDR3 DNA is TGTGCCAGTAGTCTTCAGAGCAATCAGCCCCAGCATTTT. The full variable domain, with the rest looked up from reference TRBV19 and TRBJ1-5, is DGGITQSPKYLFRKEGQNVTLSCEQNLNHDAMYWYRQDPGQGLRLIYYSQIVNDFQKGDIAEGYSVSREKKESFPLTVTSAQKNPTAFYLCASSLQSNQPQHFGDGTRLSIL.

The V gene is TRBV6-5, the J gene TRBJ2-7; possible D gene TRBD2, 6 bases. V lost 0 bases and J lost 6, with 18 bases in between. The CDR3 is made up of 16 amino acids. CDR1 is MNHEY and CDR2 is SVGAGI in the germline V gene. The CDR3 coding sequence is TGTGCCAGCAGTTACTCGAGTGGTCACGCCGGGAGCGAGCAGTACTTC. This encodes CASSYSSGHAGSEQYF.

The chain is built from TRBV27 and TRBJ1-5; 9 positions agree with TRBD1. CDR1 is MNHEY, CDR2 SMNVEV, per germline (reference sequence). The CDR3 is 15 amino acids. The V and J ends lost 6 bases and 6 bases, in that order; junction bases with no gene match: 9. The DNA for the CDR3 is TGTGCCAGCAGATATACAGGGGGCGTTGGTCAGCCCCAGCATTTT. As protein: CASRYTGGVGQPQHF.

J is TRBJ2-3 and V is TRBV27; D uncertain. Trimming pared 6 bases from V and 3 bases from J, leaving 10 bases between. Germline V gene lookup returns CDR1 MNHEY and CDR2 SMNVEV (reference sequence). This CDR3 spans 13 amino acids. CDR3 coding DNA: TGTGCCAGCAGCCCGAGGCGGACAGATACGCAGTATTTT. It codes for CASSPRRTDTQYF.

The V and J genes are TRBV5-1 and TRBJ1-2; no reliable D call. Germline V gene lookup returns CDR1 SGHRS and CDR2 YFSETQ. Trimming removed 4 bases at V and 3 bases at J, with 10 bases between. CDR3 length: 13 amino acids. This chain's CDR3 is CASSVSVDYGYTF. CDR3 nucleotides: TGCGCCAGCAGCGTCTCAGTTGACTATGGCTACACCTTC.

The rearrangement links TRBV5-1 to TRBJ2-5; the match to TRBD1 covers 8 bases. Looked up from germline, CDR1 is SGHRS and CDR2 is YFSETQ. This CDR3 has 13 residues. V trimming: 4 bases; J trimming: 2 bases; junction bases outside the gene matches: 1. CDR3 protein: CASSGDRQETQYF. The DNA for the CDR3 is TGCGCCAGCAGCGGGGACAGGCAAGAGACCCAGTACTTC.

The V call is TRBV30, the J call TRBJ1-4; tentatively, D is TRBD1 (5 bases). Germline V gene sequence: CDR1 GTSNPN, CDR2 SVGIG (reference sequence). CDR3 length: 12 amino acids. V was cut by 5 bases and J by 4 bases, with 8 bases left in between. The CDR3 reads CAWDSNNEKLFF. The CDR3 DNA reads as TGTGCCTGGGACAGCAATAATGAAAAACTGTTTTTT. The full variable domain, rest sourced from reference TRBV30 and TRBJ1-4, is SQTIHQWPATLVQPVGSPLSLECTVEGTSNPNLYWYRQAAGRGLQLLFYSVGIGQISSEVPQNLSASRPQDRQFILSSKKLLLSDSGFYLCAWDSNNEKLFFGSGTQLSVL.

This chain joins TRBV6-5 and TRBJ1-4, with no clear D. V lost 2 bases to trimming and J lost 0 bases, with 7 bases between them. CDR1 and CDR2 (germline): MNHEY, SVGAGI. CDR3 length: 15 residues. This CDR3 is CASSYERATNEKLFF. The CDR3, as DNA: TGTGCCAGCAGTTACGAGAGAGCAACTAATGAAAAACTGTTTTTT.

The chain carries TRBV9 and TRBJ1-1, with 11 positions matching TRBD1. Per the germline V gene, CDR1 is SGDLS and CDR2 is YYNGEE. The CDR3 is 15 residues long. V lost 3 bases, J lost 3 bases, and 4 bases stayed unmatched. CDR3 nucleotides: TGTGCCAGCAGCGCTGGGACAGGGGGGTACACTGAAGCTTTCTTT. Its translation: CASSAGTGGYTEAFF.

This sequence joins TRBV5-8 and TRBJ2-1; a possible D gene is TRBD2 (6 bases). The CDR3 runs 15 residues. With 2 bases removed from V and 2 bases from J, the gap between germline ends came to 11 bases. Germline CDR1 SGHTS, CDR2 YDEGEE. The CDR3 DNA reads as TGTGCCAGCAGCTTTTCTCGGGGGACCTACAATGAGCAGTTCTTC. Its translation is CASSFSRGTYNEQFF.

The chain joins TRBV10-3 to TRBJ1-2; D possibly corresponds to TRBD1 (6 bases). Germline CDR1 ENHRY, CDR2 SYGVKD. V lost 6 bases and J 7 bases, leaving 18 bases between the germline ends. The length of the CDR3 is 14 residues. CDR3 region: CAISDGGGAVGYTF. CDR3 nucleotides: TGTGCCATCAGCGACGGAGGGGGGGCTGTTGGCTACACCTTC.

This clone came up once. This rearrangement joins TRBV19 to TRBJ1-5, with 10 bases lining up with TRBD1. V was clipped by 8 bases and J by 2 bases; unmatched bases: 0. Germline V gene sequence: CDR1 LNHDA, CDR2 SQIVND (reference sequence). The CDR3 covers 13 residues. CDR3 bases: TGTGCCAGTGGGACAGGGGGCAATCAGCCCCAGCATTTT. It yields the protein CASGTGGNQPQHF.

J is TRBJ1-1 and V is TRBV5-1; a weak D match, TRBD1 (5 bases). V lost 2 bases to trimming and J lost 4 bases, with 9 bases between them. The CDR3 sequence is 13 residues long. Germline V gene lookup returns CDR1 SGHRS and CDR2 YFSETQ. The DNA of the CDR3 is TGCGCCAGCAGCTTACAGGAGAGCACTGAAGCTTTCTTT. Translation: CASSLQESTEAFF.